This is a list of T cell receptor beta chains from one sample in a study of multiple sclerosis patients with progressive multifocal leukoencephalopathy. TCRdb's copy holds only in-frame clones and misses some; the assay was immunoSEQ multiplex PCR. The sample includes tens of thousands of clones, around 89% of them seen just once. The source was PBMCs, collected from a patient treated with natalizumab. The source of these receptors is a human donor with multiple sclerosis. CDR3s include the opening cysteine and the closing phenylalanine or tryptophan. A D gene is named only where the DNA matches it firmly. Expanded clones get a size class; other rows say once, few or many, or leave the size out.

NA	TRBD1	TRBJ2-2	TRBV4-1	CASSQDYRDRATGELFF	TGCGCCAGCAGCCAAGATTACCGGGACAGGGCGACCGGGGAGCTGTTTTTT
NA	NA	TRBJ2-2	TRBV7-9	CASSLVRKNTGELFF	TGTGCCAGCAGCTTAGTCAGGAAGAACACCGGGGAGCTGTTTTTT
NA	NA	TRBJ1-1	TRBV5-1	CASSFPEADMNTEAFF	TGCGCCAGCAGCTTTCCCGAGGCAGACATGAACACTGAAGCTTTCTTT
NA	TRBD1	TRBJ1-2	TRBV5-1	CASSWQGDYGYTF	TGCGCCAGCAGTTGGCAGGGGGACTATGGCTACACCTTC
NA	TRBD1	TRBJ1-4	TRBV7-6	CASSLRGTGYEKLFF	TGTGCCAGCAGCTTAAGAGGGACAGGTTATGAAAAACTGTTTTTT
NA	NA	TRBJ2-7	TRBV5-6	CASSLVRGGYEQYF	TGTGCCAGCAGCTTGGTGAGAGGGGGCTACGAGCAGTACTTC
once	NA	TRBJ2-5	TRBV6-1	CASSLAGRETQYF	TGTGCCAGCAGTCTCGCGGGGCGAGAGACCCAGTACTTC
NA	TRBD2	TRBJ2-5	TRBV5-4	CASSLVASGGAGETQYF	TGTGCCAGCAGCTTGGTTGCCAGCGGGGGGGCTGGAGAGACCCAGTACTTC
NA	NA	TRBJ1-2	TRBV4-1	CASSQERRAGRVYGYTF	TGCGCCAGCAGCCAAGAAAGAAGGGCAGGTAGAGTCTATGGCTACACCTTC
NA	TRBD1	TRBJ1-4	TRBV5-6	CASSTIGQGAGNEKLFF	TGTGCCAGCAGTACGATCGGACAGGGGGCGGGGAATGAAAAACTGTTTTTT
NA	NA	TRBJ1-2	TRBV27	CASSLKGHTNYGYTF	TGTGCCAGCAGTTTAAAGGGACACACTAACTATGGCTACACCTTC
NA	TRBD1	TRBJ2-1	TRBV6-1	CASRVPGQGANEQFF	TGTGCCAGCAGGGTCCCGGGACAGGGGGCCAATGAGCAGTTCTTC
NA	NA	TRBJ1-3	TRBV2	CASSEAPIGYSAGNTIYF	TGTGCCAGCAGTGAAGCGCCAATAGGGTACTCCGCCGGAAACACCATATATTTT
few	NA	TRBJ2-7	TRBV6-5	CASSFDAGSYEQYF	TGTGCCAGCAGTTTCGACGCGGGCTCCTACGAGCAGTACTTC
NA	TRBD1	TRBJ1-2	TRBV6-4	CASSEGQAFGYTF	TGTGCCAGCAGTGAGGGACAGGCCTTTGGCTACACCTTC
NA	NA	TRBJ2-7	TRBV27	CASRWGSSYEQYF	TGTGCCAGCAGGTGGGGTTCCTCCTACGAGCAGTACTTC
NA	NA	TRBJ1-1	TRBV5-6	CASTTPAGTEAFF	TGTGCCAGCACCACCCCTGCGGGGACTGAAGCTTTCTTT
NA	NA	TRBJ1-5	TRBV10-3	CAISPEQDQPQHF	TGTGCCATCAGTCCTGAACAGGATCAGCCCCAGCATTTT
NA	NA	TRBJ1-2	TRBV2	CASSEAVAYNYGYTF	TGTGCCAGCAGTGAGGCCGTAGCGTATAACTATGGCTACACCTTC
NA	NA	TRBJ2-1	TRBV20-1	CSASTLYKQFF	TGCAGTGCGTCTACCCTTTATAAGCAGTTCTTC
NA	NA	TRBJ1-2	TRBV15	CATSRADPAYGYTF	TGTGCCACCAGCAGAGCCGACCCAGCCTATGGCTACACCTTC
NA	NA	TRBJ2-5	TRBV6-1	CASSDGGKSETQYF	TGTGCCAGCAGTGATGGGGGCAAGAGCGAGACCCAGTACTTC
NA	NA	TRBJ2-7	TRBV6-5	CASSLETGFSYEQYF	TGTGCCAGCAGTTTAGAGACAGGATTCTCCTACGAGCAGTACTTC
NA	NA	TRBJ1-1	TRBV28	CASSLTDGNTEAFF	TGTGCCAGCAGTTTAACTGACGGGAACACTGAAGCTTTCTTT
NA	NA	TRBJ2-1	TRBV27	CASSLLPYNEQFF	TGTGCCAGCAGTTTACTACCTTACAATGAGCAGTTCTTC
NA	NA	TRBJ2-6	TRBV7-2	CASSSSSLRSGANVLTF	TGTGCCAGCAGCTCGTCTTCATTACGCTCTGGGGCCAACGTCCTGACTTTC
NA	TRBD1	TRBJ2-7	TRBV4-2	CASSQDGTGALEQYF	TGTGCCAGCAGCCAAGATGGGACAGGGGCTTTGGAGCAGTACTTC
NA	TRBD1	TRBJ2-7	TRBV5-1	CASSLAGGTGIYEQYF	TGCGCCAGCAGCTTGGCCGGAGGGACAGGGATCTACGAGCAGTACTTC
NA	NA	TRBJ1-2	TRBV30	CAFYNYGYTF	TGTGCCTTCTATAACTATGGCTACACCTTC
NA	NA	TRBJ1-5	TRBV5-6	CASSLIGKPQHF	TGTGCCAGCAGCTTAATAGGCAAGCCCCAGCATTTT
NA	TRBD1	TRBJ2-5	TRBV5-1	CASSSTGVYQETQYF	TGCGCCAGCAGCTCAACAGGGGTCTACCAAGAGACCCAGTACTTC
NA	NA	TRBJ1-4	TRBV6-1	CASTQGGTNEKLFF	TGTGCCAGCACTCAGGGAGGGACTAATGAAAAACTGTTTTTT
NA	NA	TRBJ2-7	TRBV28	CASSRQGLLSYEQYF	TGTGCCAGCAGTCGCCAGGGCCTCCTCTCCTACGAGCAGTACTTC
once	TRBD1	TRBJ2-3	TRBV28	CASRPGNRDRGTDTQYF	TGTGCCAGCAGGCCCGGGAACCGGGACAGGGGCACAGATACGCAGTATTTT
once	NA	TRBJ1-1	TRBV21-1	CASSKGTGEAFF	TGTGCCAGCAGCAAAGGGACCGGTGAAGCTTTCTTT
NA	NA	TRBJ2-5	TRBV4-2	CASSQAFPGVLKETQYF	TGTGCCAGCAGCCAAGCATTTCCAGGGGTTTTGAAAGAGACCCAGTACTTC
NA	NA	TRBJ2-6	TRBV21-1	CASSISGGEAPGANVLTF	TGTGCCAGCAGCATCTCAGGAGGGGAGGCTCCAGGGGCCAACGTCCTGACTTTC
NA	NA	TRBJ1-1	TRBV6-1	CASSEFGRGTEAFF	TGTGCCAGCAGTGAATTCGGAAGAGGCACTGAAGCTTTCTTT
NA	NA	TRBJ2-3	TRBV9	CASSPSVRDTQYF	TGTGCCAGCAGCCCCAGCGTGAGAGATACGCAGTATTTT
NA	NA	TRBJ1-1	TRBV19	CASTLRTEAFF	TGTGCCAGTACCCTCCGCACTGAAGCTTTCTTT
NA	NA	TRBJ1-6	TRBV19	CASSSFREIRNSPLHF	TGTGCCAGTAGTTCCTTCAGGGAAATCCGCAATTCACCCCTCCACTTT
NA	NA	TRBJ2-3	TRBV10-3	CAIRGDGSTDTQYF	TGTGCCATCAGGGGGGACGGGAGCACAGATACGCAGTATTTT
NA	NA	TRBJ2-5	TRBV13	CASSLGSRGEQYF	TGTGCCAGCAGCTTGGGAAGCAGGGGGGAGCAGTACTTC
NA	TRBD1	TRBJ2-6	TRBV7-2	CASSHDRVNVLTF	TGTGCCAGCAGCCACGACAGGGTCAACGTCCTGACTTTC
NA	TRBD2	TRBJ2-1	TRBV6-4	CASSDLTSGGASEQFF	TGTGCCAGCAGTGATTTGACTAGCGGGGGGGCCAGTGAGCAGTTCTTC
NA	TRBD2	TRBJ2-1	TRBV7-9	CASSRPTSGGARPHEQFF	TGTGCCAGCAGCCGTCCGACTAGCGGGGGGGCCCGACCCCATGAGCAGTTCTTC
NA	NA	TRBJ1-4	TRBV9	CASSPGLRDEKLFF	TGTGCCAGCAGCCCCGGGTTGCGGGATGAAAAACTGTTTTTT
NA	NA	TRBJ1-4	TRBV19	CASSDSGPLGKLFF	TGTGCCAGCTCAGACTCGGGACCGCTGGGAAAACTGTTTTTT
NA	TRBD2	TRBJ2-3	TRBV27	CASSLTSRLRTDTQYF	TGTGCCAGCAGTTTGACTAGCAGGCTACGCACAGATACGCAGTATTTT
NA	NA	TRBJ1-1	TRBV6-6	CASSYSGAGSGAFF	TGTGCCAGCAGTTACTCGGGGGCAGGGTCAGGTGCTTTCTTT
NA	NA	TRBJ1-2	TRBV4-2	CASSQVKGARGYTF	TGTGCCAGCAGCCAAGTAAAGGGCGCTCGGGGCTACACCTTC
NA	NA	TRBJ1-1	TRBV12-5	CASGLQTGNTEAFF	TGTGCTAGTGGTTTGCAAACGGGGAACACTGAAGCTTTCTTT
NA	NA	TRBJ1-6	TRBV6-1	CASSEAGRGGSPLHF	TGTGCCAGCAGTGAAGCCGGCAGGGGAGGCTCGCCCCTCCACTTT